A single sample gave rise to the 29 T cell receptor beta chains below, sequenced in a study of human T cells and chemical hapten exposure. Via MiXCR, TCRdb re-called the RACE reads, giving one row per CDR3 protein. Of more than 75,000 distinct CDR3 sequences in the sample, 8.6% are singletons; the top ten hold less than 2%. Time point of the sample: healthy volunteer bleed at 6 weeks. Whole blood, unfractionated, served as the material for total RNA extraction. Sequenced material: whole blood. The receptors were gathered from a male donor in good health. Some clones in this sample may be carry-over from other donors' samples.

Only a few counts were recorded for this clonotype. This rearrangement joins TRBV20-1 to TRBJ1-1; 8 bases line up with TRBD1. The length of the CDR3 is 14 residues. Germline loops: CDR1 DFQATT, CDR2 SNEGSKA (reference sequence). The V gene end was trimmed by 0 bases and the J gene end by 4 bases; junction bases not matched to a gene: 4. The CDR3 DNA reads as TGCAGTGCTAGAGATCAGGACAGGGTCACTGAAGCTTTCTTT. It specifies CSARDQDRVTEAFF.

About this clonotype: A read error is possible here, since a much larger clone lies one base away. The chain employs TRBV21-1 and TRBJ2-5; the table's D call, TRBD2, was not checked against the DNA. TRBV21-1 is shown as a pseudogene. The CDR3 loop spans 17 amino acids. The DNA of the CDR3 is TGTGCCAGCAGCAAAGCTAGGGACGGACTAGACCAAGAGACCCAGTACTTC. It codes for CASSKARDGLDQETQYF.

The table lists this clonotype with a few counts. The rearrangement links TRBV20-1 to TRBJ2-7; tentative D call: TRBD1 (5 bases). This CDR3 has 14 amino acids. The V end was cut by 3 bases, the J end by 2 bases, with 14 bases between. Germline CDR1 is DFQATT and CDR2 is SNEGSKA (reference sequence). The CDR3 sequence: CSARVQGTTYEQYF. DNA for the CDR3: TGCAGTGCTAGGGTTCAGGGAACAACCTACGAGCAGTACTTC.

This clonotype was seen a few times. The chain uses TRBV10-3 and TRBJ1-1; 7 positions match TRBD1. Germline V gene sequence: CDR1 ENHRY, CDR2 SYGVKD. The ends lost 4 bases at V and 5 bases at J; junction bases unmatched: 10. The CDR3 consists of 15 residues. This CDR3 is CAISANDRAGTEAFF. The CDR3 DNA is TGTGCCATCAGTGCCAACGACAGGGCGGGAACTGAAGCTTTCTTT.

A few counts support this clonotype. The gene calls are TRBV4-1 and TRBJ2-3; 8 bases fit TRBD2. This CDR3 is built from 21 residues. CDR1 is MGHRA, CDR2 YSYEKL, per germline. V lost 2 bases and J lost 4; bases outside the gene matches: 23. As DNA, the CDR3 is TGCGCCAGCAGCCAACCTCCCCTTATGGTAGCGGGGTGGTACGATCCAGATACGCAGTATTTT. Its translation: CASSQPPLMVAGWYDPDTQYF.

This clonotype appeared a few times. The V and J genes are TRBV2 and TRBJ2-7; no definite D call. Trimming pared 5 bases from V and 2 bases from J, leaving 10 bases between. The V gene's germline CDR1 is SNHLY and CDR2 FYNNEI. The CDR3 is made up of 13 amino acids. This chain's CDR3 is CASSPTGTYEQYF. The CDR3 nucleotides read TGTGCCAGCAGTCCGACGGGTACCTACGAGCAGTACTTC.

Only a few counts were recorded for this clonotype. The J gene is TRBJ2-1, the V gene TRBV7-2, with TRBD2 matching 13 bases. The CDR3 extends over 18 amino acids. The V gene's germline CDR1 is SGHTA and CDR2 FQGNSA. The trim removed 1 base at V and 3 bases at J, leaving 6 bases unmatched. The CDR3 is CASSLGRLAGGFYNEQFF. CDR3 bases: TGTGCCAGCAGCTTAGGTAGACTAGCGGGAGGTTTCTACAATGAGCAGTTCTTC.

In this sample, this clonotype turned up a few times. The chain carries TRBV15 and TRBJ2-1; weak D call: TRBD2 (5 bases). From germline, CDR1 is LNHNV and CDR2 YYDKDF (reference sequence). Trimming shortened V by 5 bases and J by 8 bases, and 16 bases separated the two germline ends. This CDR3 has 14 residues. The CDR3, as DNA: TGTGCCACCAGCGCCCACACTAGTTCCCATGAGCAGTTCTTC. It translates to CATSAHTSSHEQFF.

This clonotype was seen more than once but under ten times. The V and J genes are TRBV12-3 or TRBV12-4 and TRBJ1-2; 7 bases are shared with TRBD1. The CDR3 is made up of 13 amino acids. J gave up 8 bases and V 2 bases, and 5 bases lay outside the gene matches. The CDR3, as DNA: TGTGCCAGCAGTTTAAAGGGGGCAGGCGGCTACACCTTC. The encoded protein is CASSLKGAGGYTF.

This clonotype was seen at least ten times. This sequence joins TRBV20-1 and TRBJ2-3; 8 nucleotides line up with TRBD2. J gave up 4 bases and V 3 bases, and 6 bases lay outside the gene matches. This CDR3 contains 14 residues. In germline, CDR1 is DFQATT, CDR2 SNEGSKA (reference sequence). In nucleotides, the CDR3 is TGCAGTGCTAGTGACGGGAGGGCCCCAGATACGCAGTATTTT. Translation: CSASDGRAPDTQYF.

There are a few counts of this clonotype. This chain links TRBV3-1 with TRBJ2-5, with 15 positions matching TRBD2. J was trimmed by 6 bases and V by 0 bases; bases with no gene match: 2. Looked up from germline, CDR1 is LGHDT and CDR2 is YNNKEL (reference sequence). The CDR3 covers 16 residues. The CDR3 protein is CASSQEGLAGGKTQYF. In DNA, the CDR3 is TGTGCCAGCAGCCAAGAAGGACTAGCGGGGGGGAAGACCCAGTACTTC.

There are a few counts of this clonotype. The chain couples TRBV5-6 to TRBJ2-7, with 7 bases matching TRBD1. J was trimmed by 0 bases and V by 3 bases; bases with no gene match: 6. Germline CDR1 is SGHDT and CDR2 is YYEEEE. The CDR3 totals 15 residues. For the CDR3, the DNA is TGTGCCAGCAGCTACACAGGGGACAGCTCCTACGAGCAGTACTTC. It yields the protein CASSYTGDSSYEQYF.

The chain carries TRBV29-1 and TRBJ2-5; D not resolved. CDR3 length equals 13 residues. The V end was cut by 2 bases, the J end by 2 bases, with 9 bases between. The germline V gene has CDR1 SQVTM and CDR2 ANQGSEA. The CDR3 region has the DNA TGCAGCGTTGAACGGCGGAATCAAGAGACCCAGTACTTC. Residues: CSVERRNQETQYF.

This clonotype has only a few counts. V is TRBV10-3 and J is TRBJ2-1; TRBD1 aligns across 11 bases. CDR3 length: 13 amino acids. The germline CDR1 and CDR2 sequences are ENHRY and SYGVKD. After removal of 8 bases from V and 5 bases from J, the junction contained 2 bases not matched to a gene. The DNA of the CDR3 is TGTGCCATCGGGGGACAGGGGGACAATGAGCAGTTCTTC. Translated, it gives CAIGGQGDNEQFF.

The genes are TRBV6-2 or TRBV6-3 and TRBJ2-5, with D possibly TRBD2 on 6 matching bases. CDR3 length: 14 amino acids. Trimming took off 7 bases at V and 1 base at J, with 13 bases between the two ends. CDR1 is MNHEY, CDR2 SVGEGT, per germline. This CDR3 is CASTGSGGQETQYF. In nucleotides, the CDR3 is TGTGCCAGCACCGGGAGTGGAGGCCAAGAGACCCAGTACTTC.

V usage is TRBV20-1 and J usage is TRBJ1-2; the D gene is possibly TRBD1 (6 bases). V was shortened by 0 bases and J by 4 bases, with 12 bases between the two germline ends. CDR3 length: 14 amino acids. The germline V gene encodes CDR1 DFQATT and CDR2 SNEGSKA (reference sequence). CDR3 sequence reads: CSARDREGGYGYTF. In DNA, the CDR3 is TGCAGTGCTAGAGATAGAGAAGGGGGCTATGGCTACACCTTC.

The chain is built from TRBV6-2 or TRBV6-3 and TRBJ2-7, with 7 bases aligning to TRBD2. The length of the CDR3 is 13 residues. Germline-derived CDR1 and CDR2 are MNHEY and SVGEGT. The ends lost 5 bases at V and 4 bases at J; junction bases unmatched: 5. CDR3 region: CASSNLAEYEQYF. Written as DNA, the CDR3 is TGTGCCAGCAGTAACCTAGCGGAGTACGAGCAGTACTTC.

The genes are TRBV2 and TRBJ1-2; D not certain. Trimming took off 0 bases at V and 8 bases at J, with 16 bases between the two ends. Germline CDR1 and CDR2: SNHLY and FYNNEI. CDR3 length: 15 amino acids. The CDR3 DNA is TGTGCCAGCAGTGAAGCGGCCGGATTGCTGGGGGGCTACACCTTC. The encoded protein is CASSEAAGLLGGYTF.

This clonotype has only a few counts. The CDR3 loop reads CASSLNRGRADTQYF. DNA for the CDR3: TGTGCCAGCTCACTCAACAGGGGGCGCGCAGATACGCAGTATTTT. The rearrangement joins TRBV18 to TRBJ2-3, with 9 bases lining up with TRBD1. CDR1 and CDR2 (germline): KGHSH, LQKENI. The CDR3 is made up of 15 amino acids. Unmatched junction bases numbered 6, after V lost 4 bases and J lost 4 bases.

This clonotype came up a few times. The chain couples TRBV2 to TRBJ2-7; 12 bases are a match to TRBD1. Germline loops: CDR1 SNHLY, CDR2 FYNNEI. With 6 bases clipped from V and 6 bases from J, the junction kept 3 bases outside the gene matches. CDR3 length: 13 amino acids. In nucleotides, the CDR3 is TGTGCCAGCAGCAGGGACAGGGGGCCCGAGCAGTACTTC. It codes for CASSRDRGPEQYF.

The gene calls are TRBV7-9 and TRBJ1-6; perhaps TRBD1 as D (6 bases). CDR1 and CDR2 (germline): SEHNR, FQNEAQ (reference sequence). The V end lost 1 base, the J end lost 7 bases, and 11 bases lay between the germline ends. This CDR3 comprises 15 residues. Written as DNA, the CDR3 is TGTGCCAGCAGCTTAGGGGGGGCCCTCAATTCACCCCTCCACTTT. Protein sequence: CASSLGGALNSPLHF.

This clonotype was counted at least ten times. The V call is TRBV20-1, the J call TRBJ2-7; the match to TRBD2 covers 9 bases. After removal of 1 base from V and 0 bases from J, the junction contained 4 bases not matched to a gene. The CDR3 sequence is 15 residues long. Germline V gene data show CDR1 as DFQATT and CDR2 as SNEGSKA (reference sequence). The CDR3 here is CSARATSGFSYEQYF. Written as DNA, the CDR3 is TGCAGTGCTAGAGCAACTAGCGGGTTCTCCTACGAGCAGTACTTC.

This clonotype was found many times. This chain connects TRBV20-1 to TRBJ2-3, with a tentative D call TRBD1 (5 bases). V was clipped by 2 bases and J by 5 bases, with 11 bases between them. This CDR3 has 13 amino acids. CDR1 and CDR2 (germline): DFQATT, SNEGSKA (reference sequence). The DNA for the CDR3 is TGCAGTGCTAGAAGCAGGGTGGTAGATACGCAGTATTTT. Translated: CSARSRVVDTQYF.

CDR3 DNA sequence: TGCAGTGCTCACAAACGGGACAAGAACACCGGGGAGCTGTTTTTT. This sequence encodes CSAHKRDKNTGELFF. This sequence joins TRBV20-1 and TRBJ2-2; TRBD1 is a possible D gene (6 bases). CDR1 is DFQATT and CDR2 is SNEGSKA in the germline V gene (reference sequence). The CDR3 runs 15 residues. The germline V and J ends were trimmed by 5 bases and 1 base, with 14 bases remaining between them.

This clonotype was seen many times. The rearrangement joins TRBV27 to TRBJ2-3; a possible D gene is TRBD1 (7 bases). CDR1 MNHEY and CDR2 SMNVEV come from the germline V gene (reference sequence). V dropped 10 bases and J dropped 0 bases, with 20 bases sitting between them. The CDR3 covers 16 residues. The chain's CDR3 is CATRGSSAKSTDTQYF. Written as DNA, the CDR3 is TGTGCCACCAGGGGGTCTAGCGCAAAAAGCACAGATACGCAGTATTTT.

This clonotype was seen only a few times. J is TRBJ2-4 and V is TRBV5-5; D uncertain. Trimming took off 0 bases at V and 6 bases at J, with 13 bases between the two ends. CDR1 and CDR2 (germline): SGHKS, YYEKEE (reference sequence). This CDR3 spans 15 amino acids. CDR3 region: CASSLEPAGRNIQYF. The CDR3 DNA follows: TGTGCCAGCAGCTTGGAACCAGCCGGAAGAAACATTCAGTACTTC. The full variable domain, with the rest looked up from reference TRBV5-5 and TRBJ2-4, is DAGVTQSPTHLIKTRGQQVTLRCSPISGHKSVSWYQQVLGQGPQFIFQYYEKEERGRGNFPDRFSARQFPNYSSELNVNALLLGDSALYLCASSLEPAGRNIQYFGAGTRLSVL.

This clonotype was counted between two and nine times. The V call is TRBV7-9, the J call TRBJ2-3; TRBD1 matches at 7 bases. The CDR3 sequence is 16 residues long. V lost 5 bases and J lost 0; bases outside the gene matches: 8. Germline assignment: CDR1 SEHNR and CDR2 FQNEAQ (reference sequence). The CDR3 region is CASSAIPGQSTDTQYF. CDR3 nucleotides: TGTGCCAGCAGCGCAATACCGGGACAGAGCACAGATACGCAGTATTTT.

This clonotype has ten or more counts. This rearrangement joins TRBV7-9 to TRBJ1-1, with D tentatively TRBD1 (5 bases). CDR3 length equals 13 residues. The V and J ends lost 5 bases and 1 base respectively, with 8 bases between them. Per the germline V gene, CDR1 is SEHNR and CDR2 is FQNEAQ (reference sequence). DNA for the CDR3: TGTGCCAGCAGCCTTGACAGGAACACTGAAGCTTTCTTT. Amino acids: CASSLDRNTEAFF.

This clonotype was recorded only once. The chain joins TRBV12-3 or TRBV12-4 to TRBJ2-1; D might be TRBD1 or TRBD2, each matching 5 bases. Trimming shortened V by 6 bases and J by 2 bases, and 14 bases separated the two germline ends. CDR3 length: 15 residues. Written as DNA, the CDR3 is TGTGCCAGCAGACCCCGGGGCAAACCCTACAATGAGCAGTTCTTC. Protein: CASRPRGKPYNEQFF.